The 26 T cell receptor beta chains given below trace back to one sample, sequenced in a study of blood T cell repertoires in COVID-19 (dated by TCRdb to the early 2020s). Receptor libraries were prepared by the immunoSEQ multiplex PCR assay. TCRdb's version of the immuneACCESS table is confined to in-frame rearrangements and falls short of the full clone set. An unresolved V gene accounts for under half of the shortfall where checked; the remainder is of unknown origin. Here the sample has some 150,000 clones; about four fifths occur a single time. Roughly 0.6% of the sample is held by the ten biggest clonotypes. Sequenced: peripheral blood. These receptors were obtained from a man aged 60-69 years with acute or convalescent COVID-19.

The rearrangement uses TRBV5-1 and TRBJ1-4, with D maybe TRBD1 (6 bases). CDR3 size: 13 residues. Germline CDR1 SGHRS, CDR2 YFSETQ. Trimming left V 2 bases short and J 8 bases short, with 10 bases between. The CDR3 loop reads CASSLGQTEKLFF. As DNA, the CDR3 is TGCGCCAGCAGCTTAGGACAGACCGAAAAACTGTTTTTT. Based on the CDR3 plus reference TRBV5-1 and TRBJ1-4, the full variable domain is KAGVTQTPRYLIKTRGQQVTLSCSPISGHRSVSWYQQTPGQGLQFLFEYFSETQRNKGNFPGRFSGRQFSNSRSEMNVSTLELGDSALYLCASSLGQTEKLFFGSGTQLSVL.

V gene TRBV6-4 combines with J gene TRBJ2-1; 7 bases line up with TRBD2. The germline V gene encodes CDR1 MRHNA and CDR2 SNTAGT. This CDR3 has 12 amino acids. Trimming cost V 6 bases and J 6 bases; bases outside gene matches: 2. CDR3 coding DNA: TGTGCCAGCAGCCCGGGAGGCAATGAGCAGTTCTTC. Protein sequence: CASSPGGNEQFF.

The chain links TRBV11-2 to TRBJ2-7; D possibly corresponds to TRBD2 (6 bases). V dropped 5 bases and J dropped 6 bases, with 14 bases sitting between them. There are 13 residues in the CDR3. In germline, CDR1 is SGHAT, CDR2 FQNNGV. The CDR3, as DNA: TGTGCCAGCAGCGCGGGACGGATCTTCGAGCAGTACTTC. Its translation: CASSAGRIFEQYF.

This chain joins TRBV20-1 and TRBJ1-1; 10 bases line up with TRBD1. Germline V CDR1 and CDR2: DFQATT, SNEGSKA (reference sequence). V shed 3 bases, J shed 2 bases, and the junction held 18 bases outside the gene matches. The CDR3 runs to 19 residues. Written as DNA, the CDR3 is TGCAGTGCTAGTGGTTTAATAGGGGGACAGGGGTCGAGTAACACTGAAGCTTTCTTT. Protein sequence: CSASGLIGGQGSSNTEAFF.

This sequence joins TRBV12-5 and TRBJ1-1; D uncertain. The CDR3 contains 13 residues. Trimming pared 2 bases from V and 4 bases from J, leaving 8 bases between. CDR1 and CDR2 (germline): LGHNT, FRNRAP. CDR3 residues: CASGLNFGTEAFF. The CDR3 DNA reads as TGTGCTAGTGGTTTGAACTTCGGCACTGAAGCTTTCTTT.

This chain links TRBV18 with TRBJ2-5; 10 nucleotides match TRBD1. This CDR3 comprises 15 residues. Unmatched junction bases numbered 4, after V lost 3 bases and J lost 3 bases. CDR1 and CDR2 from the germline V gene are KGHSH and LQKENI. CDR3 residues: CASSPPGTGEETQYF. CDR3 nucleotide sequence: TGTGCCAGCTCACCCCCCGGGACAGGGGAAGAGACCCAGTACTTC.

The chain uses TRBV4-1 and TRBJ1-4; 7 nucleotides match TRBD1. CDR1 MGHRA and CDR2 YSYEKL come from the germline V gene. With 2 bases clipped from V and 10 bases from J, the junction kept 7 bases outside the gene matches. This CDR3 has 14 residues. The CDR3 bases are TGCGCCAGCAGCCAACCCCGGACAGGTTCAAAACTGTTTTTT. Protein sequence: CASSQPRTGSKLFF.

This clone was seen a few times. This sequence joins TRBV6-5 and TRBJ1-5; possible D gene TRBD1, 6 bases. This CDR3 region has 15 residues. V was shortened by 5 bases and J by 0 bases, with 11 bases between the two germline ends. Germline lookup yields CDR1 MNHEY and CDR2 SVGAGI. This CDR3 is CASSLDRNSNQPQHF. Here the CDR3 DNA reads TGTGCCAGCAGTCTTGACAGGAATAGCAATCAGCCCCAGCATTTT.

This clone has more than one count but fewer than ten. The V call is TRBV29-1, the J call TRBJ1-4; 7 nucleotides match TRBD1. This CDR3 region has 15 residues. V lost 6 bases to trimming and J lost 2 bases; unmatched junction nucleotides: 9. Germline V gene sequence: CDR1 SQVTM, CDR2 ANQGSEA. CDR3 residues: CSVMESGGTNEKLFF. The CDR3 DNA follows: TGCAGCGTGATGGAATCAGGGGGGACTAATGAAAAACTGTTTTTT.

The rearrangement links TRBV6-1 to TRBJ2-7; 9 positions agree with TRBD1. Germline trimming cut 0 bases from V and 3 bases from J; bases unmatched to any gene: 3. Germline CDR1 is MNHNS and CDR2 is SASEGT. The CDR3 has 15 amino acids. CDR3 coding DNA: TGTGCCAGCAGTGAAGCAACAGGGGGCCACTACGAGCAGTACTTC. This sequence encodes CASSEATGGHYEQYF.

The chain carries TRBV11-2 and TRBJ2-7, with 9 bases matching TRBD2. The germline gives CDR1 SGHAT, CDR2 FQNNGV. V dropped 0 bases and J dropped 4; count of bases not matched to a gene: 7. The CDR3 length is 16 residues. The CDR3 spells CASSLEGSGGLYEQYF. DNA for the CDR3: TGTGCCAGCAGCTTAGAGGGTAGCGGGGGATTATACGAGCAGTACTTC.

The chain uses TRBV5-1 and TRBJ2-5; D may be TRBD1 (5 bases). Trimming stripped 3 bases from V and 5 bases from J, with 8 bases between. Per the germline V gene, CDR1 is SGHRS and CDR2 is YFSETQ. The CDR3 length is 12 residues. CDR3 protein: CASSSNRETQYF. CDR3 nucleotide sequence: TGCGCCAGCAGCTCTAACAGGGAGACCCAGTACTTC.

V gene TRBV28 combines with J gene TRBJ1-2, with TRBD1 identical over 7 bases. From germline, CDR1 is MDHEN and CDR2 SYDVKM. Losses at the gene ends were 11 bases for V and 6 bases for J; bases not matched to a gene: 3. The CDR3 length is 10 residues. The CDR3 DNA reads TGTGCCGTACAGGGGAATGGCTACACCTTC. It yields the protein CAVQGNGYTF.

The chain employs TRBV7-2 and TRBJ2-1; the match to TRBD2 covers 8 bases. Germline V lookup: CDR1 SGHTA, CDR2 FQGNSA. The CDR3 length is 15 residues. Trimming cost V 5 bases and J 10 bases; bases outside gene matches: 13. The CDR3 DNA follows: TGTGCCAGCAGCCAGGTAGGGGCGGGAGGAGAAGAGCAGTTCTTC. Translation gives CASSQVGAGGEEQFF.

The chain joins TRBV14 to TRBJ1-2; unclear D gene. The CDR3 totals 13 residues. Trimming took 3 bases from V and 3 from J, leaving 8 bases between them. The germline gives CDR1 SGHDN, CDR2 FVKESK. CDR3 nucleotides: TGTGCCAGCAGCCAGCAGGATTACTATGGCTACACCTTC. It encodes CASSQQDYYGYTF.

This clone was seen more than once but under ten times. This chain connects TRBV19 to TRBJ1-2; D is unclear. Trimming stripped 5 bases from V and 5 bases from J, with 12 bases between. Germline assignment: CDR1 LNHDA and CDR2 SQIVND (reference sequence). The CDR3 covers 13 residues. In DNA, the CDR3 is TGTGCCAGTAGTGCCGGTAGGAGGTATGGCTACACCTTC. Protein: CASSAGRRYGYTF.

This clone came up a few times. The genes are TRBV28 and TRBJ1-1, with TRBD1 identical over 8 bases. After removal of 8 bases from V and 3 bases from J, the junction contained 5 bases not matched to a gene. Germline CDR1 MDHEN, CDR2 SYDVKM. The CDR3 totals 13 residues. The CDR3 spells CASGLDRDTEAFF. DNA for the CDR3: TGTGCCAGCGGGTTGGACAGGGACACTGAAGCTTTCTTT.

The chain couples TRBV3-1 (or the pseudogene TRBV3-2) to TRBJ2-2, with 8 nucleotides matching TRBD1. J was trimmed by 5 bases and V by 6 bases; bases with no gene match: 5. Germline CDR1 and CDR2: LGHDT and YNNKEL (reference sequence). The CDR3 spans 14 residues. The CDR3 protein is CASRGQVLTGELFF. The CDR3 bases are TGTGCCAGCAGGGGACAGGTACTAACCGGGGAGCTGTTTTTT.

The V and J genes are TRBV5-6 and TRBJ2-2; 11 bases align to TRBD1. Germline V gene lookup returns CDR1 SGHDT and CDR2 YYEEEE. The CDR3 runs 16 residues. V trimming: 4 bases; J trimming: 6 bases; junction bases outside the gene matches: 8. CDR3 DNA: TGTGCCAGCAGCCGAGGACAGGGGGCTAAGTCCGGGGAGCTGTTTTTT. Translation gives CASSRGQGAKSGELFF. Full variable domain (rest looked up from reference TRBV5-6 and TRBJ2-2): DAGVTQSPTHLIKTRGQQVTLRCSPKSGHDTVSWYQQALGQGPQFIFQYYEEEERQRGNFPDRFSGHQFPNYSSELNVNALLLGDSALYLCASSRGQGAKSGELFFGEGSRLTVL.

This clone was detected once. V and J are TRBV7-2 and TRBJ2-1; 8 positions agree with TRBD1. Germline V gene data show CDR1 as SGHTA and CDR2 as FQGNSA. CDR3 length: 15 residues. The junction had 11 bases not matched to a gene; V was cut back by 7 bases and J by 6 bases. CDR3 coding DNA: TGTGCCAGCATCCAACGGACAGGGAGGTTCAATGAGCAGTTCTTC. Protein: CASIQRTGRFNEQFF.

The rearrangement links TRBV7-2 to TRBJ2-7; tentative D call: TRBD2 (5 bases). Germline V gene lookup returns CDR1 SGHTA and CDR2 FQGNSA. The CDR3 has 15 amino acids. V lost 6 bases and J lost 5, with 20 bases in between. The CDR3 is CASRRTAGVGDEQYF. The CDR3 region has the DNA TGTGCCAGCAGGCGCACGGCGGGTGTTGGAGACGAGCAGTACTTC.

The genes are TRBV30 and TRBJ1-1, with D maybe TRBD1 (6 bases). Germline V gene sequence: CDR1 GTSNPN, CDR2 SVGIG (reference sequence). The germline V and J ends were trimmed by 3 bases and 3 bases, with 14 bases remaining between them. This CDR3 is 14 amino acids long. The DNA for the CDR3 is TGTGCCTGGAGCCTGACAGGCAGACACACTGAAGCTTTCTTT. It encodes CAWSLTGRHTEAFF.

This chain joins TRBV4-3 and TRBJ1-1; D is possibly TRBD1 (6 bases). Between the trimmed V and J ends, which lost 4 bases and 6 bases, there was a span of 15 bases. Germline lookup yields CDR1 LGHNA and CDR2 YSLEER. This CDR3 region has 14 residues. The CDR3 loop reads CASSRGQSAAEAFF. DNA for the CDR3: TGCGCCAGCAGCCGCGGACAGTCAGCGGCTGAAGCTTTCTTT.

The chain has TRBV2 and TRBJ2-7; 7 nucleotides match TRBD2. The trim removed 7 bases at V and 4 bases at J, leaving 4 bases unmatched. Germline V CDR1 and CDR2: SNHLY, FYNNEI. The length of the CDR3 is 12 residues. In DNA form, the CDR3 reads TGTGCCAGCAATCCGGGGGGATACGAGCAGTACTTC. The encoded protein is CASNPGGYEQYF.

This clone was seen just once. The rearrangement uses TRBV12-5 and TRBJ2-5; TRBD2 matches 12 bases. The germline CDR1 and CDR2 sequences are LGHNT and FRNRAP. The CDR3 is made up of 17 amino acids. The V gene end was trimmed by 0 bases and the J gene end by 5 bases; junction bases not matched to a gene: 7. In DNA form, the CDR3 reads TGTGCTAGTGGTTTGGTAACTAGCGGGGGGTTTCGGGAGACCCAGTACTTC. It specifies CASGLVTSGGFRETQYF.

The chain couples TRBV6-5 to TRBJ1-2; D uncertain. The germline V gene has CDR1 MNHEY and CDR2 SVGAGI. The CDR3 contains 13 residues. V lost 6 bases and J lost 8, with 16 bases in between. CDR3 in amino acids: CASSFGGFGGYTF. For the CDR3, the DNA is TGTGCCAGCAGCTTCGGCGGCTTCGGCGGCTACACCTTC.